This TCR beta chain originates from a study of blood T cell repertoires in COVID-19. The wider study: COVID-19 samples from acute and convalescent phases originated in the United States, Italy and Spain. T cells, B-cell-depleted T cells, or PBMCs provided the cDNA or gDNA that served as material.

Original methodology: Using reference gene primer amplification, nucleated cell counts were estimated. Measured with immunoSEQ multiplex PCR; TCRdb has only the in-frame clones, and not every one. Clonal size and the V and J genes are those of that table, whereas D and trimming came from the DNA. The table records some 200,000 clones, 85% to 90% of them present only once. Germline V gene data show CDR1 as SGHRS and CDR2 as YFSETQ. V was pared by 4 bases and J by 1 base, with 17 bases between. CDR3 length: 16 residues. The chain employs TRBV5-1 and TRBJ1-2; D is possibly TRBD1 (6 bases). The TCR originated in a man aged 45 to 65 with acute or convalescent COVID-19. Source material: peripheral blood. The CDR3 DNA reads as TGCGCCAGCAGCCCCGGGACAAGGGGGAGTAACTATGGCTACACCTTC. Translation gives CASSPGTRGSNYGYTF.